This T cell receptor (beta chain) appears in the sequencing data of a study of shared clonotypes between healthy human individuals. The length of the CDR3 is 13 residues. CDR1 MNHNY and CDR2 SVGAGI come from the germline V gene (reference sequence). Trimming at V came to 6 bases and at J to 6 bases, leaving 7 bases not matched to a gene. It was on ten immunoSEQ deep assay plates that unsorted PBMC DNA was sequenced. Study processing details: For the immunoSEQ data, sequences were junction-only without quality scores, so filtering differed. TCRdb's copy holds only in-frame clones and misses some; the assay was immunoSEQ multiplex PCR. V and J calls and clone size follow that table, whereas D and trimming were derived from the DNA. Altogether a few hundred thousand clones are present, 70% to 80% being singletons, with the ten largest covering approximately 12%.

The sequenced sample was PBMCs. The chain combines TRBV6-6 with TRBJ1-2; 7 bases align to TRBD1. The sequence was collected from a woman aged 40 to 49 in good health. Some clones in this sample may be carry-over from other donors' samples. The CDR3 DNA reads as TGTGCCAGCAGACCGACAGGGCCACATGGCTACACCTTC. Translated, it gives CASRPTGPHGYTF.